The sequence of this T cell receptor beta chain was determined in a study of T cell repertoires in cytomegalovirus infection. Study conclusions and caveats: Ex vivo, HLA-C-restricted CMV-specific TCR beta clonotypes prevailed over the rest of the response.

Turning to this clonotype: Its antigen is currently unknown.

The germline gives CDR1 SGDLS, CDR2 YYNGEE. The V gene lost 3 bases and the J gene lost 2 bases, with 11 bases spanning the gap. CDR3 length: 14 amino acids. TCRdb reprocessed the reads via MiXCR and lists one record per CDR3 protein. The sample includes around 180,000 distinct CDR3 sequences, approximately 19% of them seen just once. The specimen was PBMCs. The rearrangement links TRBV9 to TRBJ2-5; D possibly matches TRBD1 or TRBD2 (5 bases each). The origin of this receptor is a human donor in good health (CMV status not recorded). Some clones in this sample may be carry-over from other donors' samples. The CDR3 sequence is CASSEKGRQETQYF. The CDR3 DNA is TGTGCCAGCAGCGAAAAGGGACGGCAAGAGACCCAGTACTTC.